The 14 T cell receptor beta chains listed next were all sequenced from one sample in a study of T-cell reconstitution after alpha-beta-depleted transplantation in children. A TCRbeta library incorporating unique molecular identifiers was prepared. From the PCR reads, TCRdb called clonotypes with MiXCR, one entry per CDR3 protein. The table shows about 610,000 distinct CDR3 sequences, with more than 9% occurring only once. The source material was PBMCs from the stem cell graft donor, sampled from the stem cell graft. The receptors here all came from a human donor who donated a stem cell graft to a child with acute myeloid leukemia.

This clonotype was detected ten times or more. The V and J genes are TRBV29-1 and TRBJ2-3, with TRBD1 matching 8 bases. Trimming took 7 bases from V and 3 from J; bases not matched to a gene: 6. This CDR3 spans 13 amino acids. Germline V gene lookup returns CDR1 SQVTM and CDR2 ANQGSEA. Here the CDR3 reads CSGADRETDTQYF. CDR3 DNA sequence: TGCAGCGGCGCGGACAGGGAGACAGATACGCAGTATTTT.

The J gene is TRBJ2-5, the V gene TRBV12-3 or TRBV12-4; 9 bases are shared with TRBD2. This CDR3 is built from 16 residues. With 1 base clipped from V and 5 bases from J, the junction kept 8 bases outside the gene matches. The CDR3 region has the DNA TGTGCCAGCAGTTTAGAGGTAGCGGGAGAGGGGGAGACCCAGTACTTC. This encodes CASSLEVAGEGETQYF.

The chain has TRBV10-3 and TRBJ2-1, with TRBD1 matching 10 bases. CDR3 length: 15 residues. V lost 6 bases to trimming and J lost 8 bases; unmatched junction nucleotides: 10. The germline V gene encodes CDR1 ENHRY and CDR2 SYGVKD. The CDR3 DNA reads as TGTGCCATCAGCCCGGGACAGGGGCCGGGGGATGAGCAGTTCTTC. Translated: CAISPGQGPGDEQFF.

J is TRBJ2-2 and V is TRBV7-9; 8 nucleotides agree with TRBD2. V dropped 5 bases and J dropped 3; count of bases not matched to a gene: 8. CDR3 size: 16 residues. The germline V gene encodes CDR1 SEHNR and CDR2 FQNEAQ (reference sequence). CDR3 coding DNA: TGTGCCAGCAGCGTAGTAGCGGGACTCCACACCGGGGAGCTGTTTTTT. Its protein product is CASSVVAGLHTGELFF. The variable domain in full, with the rest retrieved from reference TRBV7-9 and TRBJ2-2, is DTGVSQNPRHKITKRGQNVTFRCDPISEHNRLYWYRQTLGQGPEFLTYFQNEAQLEKSRLLSDRFSAERPKGSFSTLEIQRTEQGDSAMYLCASSVVAGLHTGELFFGEGSRLTVL.

This clonotype was counted ten times or more. This chain connects TRBV6-1 to TRBJ2-5; a possible D gene is TRBD2 (6 bases). The CDR3 runs to 13 residues. Germline V gives CDR1 MNHNS, CDR2 SASEGT. Trimming pared 1 base from V and 5 bases from J, leaving 8 bases between. The CDR3 DNA sequence: TGTGCCAGCAGTGAAGAAGGGAGGGAGACCCAGTACTTC. Protein: CASSEEGRETQYF.

This clonotype occurred many times. This chain joins TRBV20-1 and TRBJ1-6; a weak D match, TRBD1 (5 bases). This CDR3 has 16 amino acids. The V gene's germline CDR1 is DFQATT and CDR2 SNEGSKA (reference sequence). Trimming cost V 6 bases and J 3 bases, with 18 bases left between them. CDR3 loop: CSATGGTNGYNSPLHF. The DNA of the CDR3 is TGCAGTGCCACAGGAGGTACCAATGGCTATAATTCACCCCTCCACTTT.

The V call is TRBV5-1, the J call TRBJ2-1; tentatively, D is TRBD2 (5 bases). V was clipped by 4 bases and J by 3 bases, with 14 bases between them. CDR1 and CDR2 from the germline V gene are SGHRS and YFSETQ. CDR3 length equals 15 residues. The CDR3: CASSGGLLNYNEQFF. CDR3 nucleotide sequence: TGCGCCAGCAGCGGTGGACTCTTGAACTACAATGAGCAGTTCTTC.

Only a few counts were recorded for this clonotype. This rearrangement joins TRBV6-2 or TRBV6-3 to TRBJ2-1, with no clear D. This CDR3 is 13 amino acids long. In germline, CDR1 is MNHEY, CDR2 SVGEGT. V was shortened by 4 bases and J by 6 bases, with 10 bases between the two germline ends. CDR3 bases: TGTGCCAGCAGTTTGGATCTTCTCAATGAGCAGTTCTTC. It translates to CASSLDLLNEQFF.

In its sample, this clonotype was seen a few times. The J gene is TRBJ2-7, the V gene TRBV28; 7 nucleotides match TRBD1. The CDR3 is made up of 16 amino acids. Germline CDR1 and CDR2: MDHEN and SYDVKM. Trimming cost V 1 base and J 0 bases; bases outside gene matches: 6. The CDR3: CASSLLSGGSSYEQYF. CDR3 coding DNA: TGTGCCAGCAGTTTATTATCAGGGGGTAGCTCCTACGAGCAGTACTTC.

This clonotype was seen many times. The rearrangement links TRBV28 to TRBJ2-7; 10 bases are a match to TRBD2. Germline V gives CDR1 MDHEN, CDR2 SYDVKM. Trimming at V came to 3 bases and at J to 0 bases, leaving 8 bases not matched to a gene. The length of the CDR3 is 17 residues. The CDR3 bases are TGTGCCAGCAGTTTGCGTACTAGCGGGACTACCTCCTACGAGCAGTACTTC. Amino acids: CASSLRTSGTTSYEQYF.

V gene TRBV24-1 combines with J gene TRBJ2-5; the D call may be TRBD1 or TRBD2 (5 bases each). Germline V gene data show CDR1 as KGHDR and CDR2 as SFDVKD. This CDR3 comprises 15 residues. Deletions cut 3 bases from V and 3 bases from J, with 13 bases between. CDR3 coding DNA: TGTGCCACCAGTGATACCCGGGACCCGAAAGAGACCCAGTACTTC. Protein product: CATSDTRDPKETQYF.

This clonotype was detected a few times. The chain combines TRBV6-5 with TRBJ2-7, with D perhaps given as TRBD1 or TRBD2 (5 bases each). This CDR3 spans 15 amino acids. V dropped 6 bases and J dropped 4 bases, with 19 bases sitting between them. Germline V lookup: CDR1 MNHEY, CDR2 SVGAGI. CDR3 nucleotide sequence: TGTGCCAGCAGCCCGGTGGCCGGGACCTATTACGAGCAGTACTTC. This sequence encodes CASSPVAGTYYEQYF.

This clonotype was seen more than once but under ten times. J is TRBJ2-1 and V is TRBV2; unclear D gene. Deletions cut 5 bases from V and 5 bases from J, with 7 bases between. Germline-derived CDR1 and CDR2 are SNHLY and FYNNEI. The CDR3 sequence is 12 residues long. The CDR3 sequence is CASSKIDNEQFF. The CDR3 nucleotides read TGTGCCAGCAGTAAGATCGACAATGAGCAGTTCTTC.

V is TRBV5-6 and J is TRBJ2-5; 9 bases are shared with TRBD2. Germline V CDR1 and CDR2: SGHDT, YYEEEE. With 9 bases clipped from V and 5 bases from J, the junction kept 17 bases outside the gene matches. The CDR3 has 16 residues. This CDR3 is CAIKKSGLAWGETQYF. CDR3 sequence (DNA): TGTGCCATCAAGAAATCCGGACTAGCGTGGGGGGAGACCCAGTACTTC.